This is a list of T cell receptor beta chains from one sample in a study of cytomegalovirus exposure and HLA in healthy donors. Method: immunoSEQ multiplex PCR; TCRdb's copy keeps in-frame clones and lacks some. Altogether 200,000 or so clones are present, approximately 80% being singletons, with the ten largest covering about a sixth. Sequenced input: PBMCs. Every receptor here comes from a man aged 40-50 years in good health and CMV-seronegative. CDR3s include the opening cysteine and the closing phenylalanine or tryptophan. Each record gives: D gene, V gene, clone size, J gene, CDR3 protein, CDR3 DNA. A D gene is named only where the DNA matches it firmly. Expanded clones are given a class, and other clones once, few, many or no size at all.

TRBD2,TRBV18,-,TRBJ2-4,CASSPGTTAGGSIQYF,TGTGCCAGCTCACCAGGGACTACTGCCGGAGGATCCATTCAGTACTTC
-,TRBV6-1,-,TRBJ1-6,CASRRSDSPLHF,TGTGCCAGCAGGCGGTCAGATTCACCCCTCCACTTT
-,TRBV7-8,-,TRBJ2-7,CASSLGRLVSYEGEQYF,TGTGCCAGCAGCTTAGGGAGGCTCGTCTCTTACGAGGGCGAGCAGTACTTC
TRBD2,TRBV27,-,TRBJ2-3,CASSLTGLAERTDTQYF,TGTGCCAGCAGTTTGACGGGACTAGCGGAGCGCACAGATACGCAGTATTTT
-,TRBV5-4,-,TRBJ2-1,CASSLGGVEQFF,TGTGCCAGCAGCTTGGGGGGGGTTGAGCAGTTCTTC
-,TRBV4-1,-,TRBJ1-1,CASSLRRGRNTEAFF,TGCGCCAGCAGCCTACGGCGGGGGAGGAACACTGAAGCTTTCTTT
-,TRBV7-9,once,TRBJ1-1,CSSSSGARGLNTEAFF,TGTTCCAGCAGCTCCGGCGCTCGGGGTCTCAACACTGAAGCTTTCTTT
TRBD1,TRBV4-1,-,TRBJ1-3,CASSQAPGQGGDTIYF,TGCGCCAGCAGCCAAGCTCCTGGACAGGGAGGGGACACCATATATTTT
-,TRBV9,-,TRBJ2-5,CASSVDDGGTQYF,TGTGCCAGCAGCGTAGATGACGGCGGGACCCAGTACTTC
TRBD2,TRBV2,-,TRBJ2-5,CASSEGVAGGQETQYF,TGTGCCAGCAGTGAAGGGGTAGCGGGAGGGCAAGAGACCCAGTACTTC
-,TRBV7-9,-,TRBJ2-7,CSSSLDWSDEQYF,TGTTCCAGCAGTTTAGATTGGTCGGACGAGCAGTACTTC
TRBD1,TRBV7-8,-,TRBJ2-2,CASSPHRDRGLYAGELFF,TGTGCCAGCAGCCCCCACCGGGACAGGGGATTGTACGCCGGGGAGCTGTTTTTT
-,TRBV28,-,TRBJ2-1,CASSFLGRSLYNEQFF,TGTGCCAGCAGTTTTTTAGGGAGGTCCCTTTACAATGAGCAGTTCTTC
-,TRBV6-6,-,TRBJ1-1,CASSYGGRNTEAFF,TGTGCCAGCAGTTACGGGGGGAGGAACACTGAAGCTTTCTTT
TRBD1,TRBV5-1,once,TRBJ1-1,CASSPGRWDSETEAFF,TGCGCCAGCAGCCCCGGGCGCTGGGACAGCGAAACTGAAGCTTTCTTT
-,TRBV6-5,-,TRBJ1-4,CASSYAGRSNEKLFF,TGTGCCAGCAGTTATGCGGGACGGAGTAATGAAAAACTGTTTTTT
-,TRBV6-4,-,TRBJ2-7,CASSGSFRAPYEQYF,TGTGCCAGCAGTGGTTCGTTCAGGGCCCCCTACGAGCAGTACTTC
-,TRBV14,-,TRBJ2-3,CASSQLLARRPDTQYF,TGTGCCAGCAGCCAATTACTAGCAAGGCGCCCAGATACGCAGTATTTT
TRBD1,TRBV5-4,-,TRBJ2-3,CASSHPGQGAFTDTQYF,TGTGCCAGCAGCCACCCGGGACAGGGGGCGTTCACAGATACGCAGTATTTT
TRBD1,TRBV9,-,TRBJ1-2,CASSAQGAYGYTF,TGTGCCAGCAGCGCGCAGGGGGCTTATGGCTACACCTTC
-,TRBV30,-,TRBJ1-1,CAWSVQGPTEAFF,TGTGCCTGGAGTGTACAGGGACCCACTGAAGCTTTCTTT
-,TRBV5-1,-,TRBJ1-6,CASSPGAPRDSPLHF,TGCGCCAGCAGCCCAGGGGCTCCTAGAGATTCACCCCTCCACTTT
TRBD2,TRBV7-9,-,TRBJ2-7,CASRDLTSGKAEQYF,TGTGCCAGCAGAGACCTGACTAGCGGGAAAGCGGAGCAGTACTTC
-,TRBV5-1,-,TRBJ2-1,CASSLGIANNEQFF,TGCGCCAGCAGCTTGGGAATTGCGAACAATGAGCAGTTCTTC
TRBD1,TRBV19,-,TRBJ1-5,CASISGGVSQPQHF,TGTGCCAGTATTTCAGGGGGCGTAAGTCAGCCCCAGCATTTT
-,TRBV6-5,-,TRBJ2-7,CASSYSRGEQYF,TGTGCCAGCAGTTATTCTAGGGGGGAGCAGTACTTC
TRBD1,TRBV9,-,TRBJ1-1,CASSEGGQGWRTEAFF,TGTGCCAGCAGCGAGGGGGGACAGGGCTGGCGCACTGAAGCTTTCTTT
TRBD1,TRBV7-2,-,TRBJ1-2,CASSRQGGEDGYTF,TGTGCCAGCAGCCGACAGGGTGGGGAGGATGGCTACACCTTC
-,TRBV6-5,-,TRBJ2-5,CASSVDSSTWGTQYF,TGTGCCAGCAGTGTGGACAGCTCTACTTGGGGGACCCAGTACTTC
-,TRBV7-2,-,TRBJ2-7,CASSSPIRFYEQYF,TGTGCCAGCAGCTCTCCCATCAGGTTCTACGAGCAGTACTTC
-,TRBV11-3,-,TRBJ2-1,CASSQGYLVYNEQFF,TGTGCCAGCAGCCAGGGGTACCTCGTATACAATGAGCAGTTCTTC
-,TRBV7-3,-,TRBJ2-5,CASSLTSSVGETQYF,TGTGCCAGCAGCTTAACCTCAAGCGTCGGAGAGACCCAGTACTTC
-,TRBV5-1,-,TRBJ1-6,CASSLGDSPLHF,TGCGCCAGCAGCTTGGGAGATTCACCCCTCCACTTT
-,TRBV7-9,-,TRBJ1-1,CASRLRTEAFF,TGTGCCAGCAGACTCAGGACAGAAGCTTTCTTT
TRBD2,TRBV10-3,-,TRBJ2-1,CAIWGAGGPLDEQFF,TGTGCCATCTGGGGAGCGGGAGGTCCATTAGATGAGCAGTTCTTC
-,TRBV7-8,-,TRBJ1-1,CASSLDGGVTEAFF,TGTGCCAGCAGCTTAGACGGAGGGGTGACTGAAGCTTTCTTT
-,TRBV5-6,-,TRBJ1-2,CASSLTGSFGYTF,TGTGCCAGCAGCTTGACAGGGTCCTTTGGCTACACCTTC
TRBD1,TRBV2,few,TRBJ2-7,CASRGQGANEQYF,TGTGCCAGCAGGGGACAGGGGGCGAACGAGCAGTACTTC
-,TRBV6-6,few,TRBJ1-1,CASSYQQNTEAFF,TGTGCCAGCAGTTATCAACAGAACACTGAAGCTTTCTTT
-,TRBV6-1,-,TRBJ2-7,CASSAFPNYEQYF,TGTGCCAGCAGTGCATTTCCCAATTACGAGCAGTACTTC
TRBD1,TRBV4-3,-,TRBJ1-6,CASSHGTGNSPLHF,TGCGCCAGCAGCCACGGGACAGGGAATTCACCCCTCCACTTT
TRBD1,TRBV5-8,few,TRBJ1-1,CASSPGQGIGEAFF,TGTGCCAGCAGCCCGGGACAGGGGATCGGTGAAGCTTTCTTT
-,TRBV29-1,once,TRBJ1-2,CSVELQEGNYGYTF,TGCAGCGTTGAATTGCAGGAGGGAAACTATGGCTACACCTTC
TRBD1,TRBV9,-,TRBJ1-2,CASSLTDRGNNNYGYTF,TGTGCCAGCAGTCTGACCGACAGGGGCAATAATAACTATGGCTACACCTTC
-,TRBV28,-,TRBJ1-2,CASTSVDRASGYGYTF,TGTGCCAGCACTTCAGTCGACAGAGCGTCGGGCTATGGCTACACCTTC